This is a list of T cell receptor beta chains from one sample in a study of regulatory T cells in long-lasting Graves disease. TCRdb reprocessed the multiplex PCR reads via MiXCR and lists one record per CDR3 protein. The sample records 300,000 to 400,000 distinct CDR3 sequences, approximately 15% being singletons. This sample was shared with a second study, whose subject was T cells in Graves' hyperthyroidism and ophthalmopathy.

The sequences come from peripheral blood mononuclear cells (PBMCs), collected at new diagnosis, from a patient treated with antithyroid drugs. The receptors here all came from a man aged 40-49 years with Graves disease. Each CDR3 is given with its conserved first and last residue. Fields, in order: J gene, D gene, V gene, clone size, CDR3 DNA, CDR3 protein. The D gene is left open where the match is weak. Some rows have no size entry. The others give once, few or many, or a class for an expanded clone.

TRBJ2-7 - TRBV4-3 many TGCGCCAGCAGCCCGGGCTGGCGAACCTACGAGCAGTACTTC CASSPGWRTYEQYF
TRBJ2-7 - TRBV3-1 many TGTGCCAGCAGCCCAGCGCCGGCGGGCTACGAGCAGTACTTC CASSPAPAGYEQYF
TRBJ2-5 - TRBV20-1 few TGCAGTGCTAGGATCGATCAAGAGACCCAGTACTTC CSARIDQETQYF
TRBJ1-1 - TRBV19 few TGTGCCAGTAGTATAGAAAAGGGGACCACTGAAGCTTTCTTT CASSIEKGTTEAFF
TRBJ2-4 - TRBV2 many TGTGCCAGCAGTGAAGGGAGGGCTTTCAAAAACATTCAGTACTTC CASSEGRAFKNIQYF
TRBJ2-5 - TRBV19 - TGTGCCAGTAGTATGACCGGGGACCAAGAGACCCAGTACTTC CASSMTGDQETQYF
TRBJ2-7 - TRBV10-3 many TGTGCCATCACCCGGGGGCTTGGCTACGAGCAGTACTTC CAITRGLGYEQYF
TRBJ2-5 - TRBV7-9 many TGTGCCAGCAGCTCCCAAGAGACCCAGTACTTC CASSSQETQYF
TRBJ1-5 TRBD1 TRBV2 - TGTGCCGGGACAGGGGGCGCCGGCAATCAGCCCCAGCATTTT CAGTGGAGNQPQHF
TRBJ2-7 - TRBV29-1 many TGCAGCGTTGAAGATCGGACCATCTCCTACGAGCAGTACTTC CSVEDRTISYEQYF
TRBJ2-3 TRBD2 TRBV9 - TGTGCCAGCAGCGCTTCCGGGAGGACCGCAGATACGCAGTATTTT CASSASGRTADTQYF
TRBJ2-5 - TRBV2 - TGTGCCAGCAGTCCGGAAATGCAAGAGACCCAGTACTTC CASSPEMQETQYF
TRBJ2-5 TRBD2 TRBV3-1 few TGTGCCAGCAGCCAAGGTAGACTAGCGGGGGCCCAGTACTTC CASSQGRLAGAQYF
TRBJ2-1 TRBD2 TRBV9 few TGTGCCAGCAGCACCGGGGGGGGGTACAATGAGCAGTTCTTC CASSTGGGYNEQFF
TRBJ2-2 TRBD1 TRBV7-2 many TGTGCCAGCAGCCGTCCGACAGGGGCCGGGGAGCTGTTTTTT CASSRPTGAGELFF
TRBJ1-4 TRBD1 TRBV20-1 many TGCAGTGCTAAGTACAGGGGGAATGAAAAACTGTTTTTT CSAKYRGNEKLFF
TRBJ1-2 - TRBV5-5 many TGTGCCAGCAGCTTATCGCCGGGGGATGGCTACACCTTC CASSLSPGDGYTF
TRBJ2-7 TRBD1 TRBV11-2 few TGTGCCAGCAGCAAAAGACTGGGACAGGGCGCGTGGGAGCAGTACTTC CASSKRLGQGAWEQYF
TRBJ2-5 TRBD1 TRBV7-9 - TGTGCCGGGGGACAGGGGGGAGAGACCCAGTACTTC CAGGQGGETQYF
TRBJ2-7 TRBD1 TRBV20-1 many TGCAGTGCTAGGACAGGGGGGACCTACGAGCAGTACTTC CSARTGGTYEQYF
TRBJ1-4 - TRBV5-1 many TGCGCCAGCAGTGTGGGTCCAGGGATTAATGAAAAACTGTTTTTT CASSVGPGINEKLFF
TRBJ2-1 - TRBV10-1 few TGCGCCAGCAGTTCCGGGACCATCATGTGGCATGAGCAGTTCTTC CASSSGTIMWHEQFF
TRBJ2-5 TRBD2 TRBV7-2 many TGTGCCAGCAGCTTATGGCTAGCGGGTACCGCGGGGGTGGAGACCCAGTACTTC CASSLWLAGTAGVETQYF
TRBJ2-7 - TRBV7-6 many TGTGCCAGCAGCGAACGTGGGGACGAGCAGTACTTC CASSERGDEQYF
TRBJ2-7 TRBD1 TRBV19 many TGTGCCAGCAGTGCCGGGACAGGCCTCTACGAGCAGTACTTC CASSAGTGLYEQYF
TRBJ2-7 TRBD2 TRBV29-1 - TGCAGCGTTGTCTGGGGGGGGGACTACGAGCAGTACTTC CSVVWGGDYEQYF
TRBJ2-4 - TRBV3-2 - TGTGCCACCTACGGACTAGCGGGGGGAGTCCAGTACTTC CATYGLAGGVQYF
TRBJ2-2 TRBD1 TRBV18 few TGTGCCAGCTCAGAGGGGGCGACCGGGGAGCTGTTTTTT CASSEGATGELFF
TRBJ2-1 TRBD2 TRBV11-2 - TGTGCCAGCGCCAAAGGCGGGGGGGTAGGCAATGAGCAGTTCTTC CASAKGGGVGNEQFF
TRBJ2-1 TRBD2 TRBV19 many TGTGCCAGTAGTACACGGGGGGGCTCCTACAATGAGCAGTTCTTC CASSTRGGSYNEQFF
TRBJ2-5 - TRBV6-9 - TGTGCCAGCAGTTATCGCGGGTCTAGGCTGGAGACCCAGTACTTC CASSYRGSRLETQYF
TRBJ1-5 - TRBV28 many TGTGCCAGCAGTCCCCCCGGTGGGGGAGGCCAGCCCCAGCATTTT CASSPPGGGGQPQHF
TRBJ2-5 - TRBV13 many TGTGCCAGCAGCTTAGGGGACCTACGGACCCAGTACTTC CASSLGDLRTQYF
TRBJ2-2 - TRBV12-3/TRBV12-4 many TGTGCCAGCACTAGGGACGGAGAGAACACCGGGGAGCTGTTTTTT CASTRDGENTGELFF
TRBJ1-1 TRBD1 TRBV10-2 - TGCGCCAGCAGGGGACAGGAGAACACTGAAGCTTTCTTT CASRGQENTEAFF
TRBJ2-5 TRBD2 TRBV7-3 many TGTGCCAGCGGAACCGGGAGGGGACGACAAGAGACCCAGTACTTC CASGTGRGRQETQYF
TRBJ2-1 - TRBV6-1 few TGTGCCAGACTAGCTGGCTACAATGAGCAGTTCTTC CARLAGYNEQFF
TRBJ2-5 - TRBV29-1 - TGCAGCGTTGAGGGGGGAAACCAAGAGACCCAGTACTTC CSVEGGNQETQYF
TRBJ2-1 TRBD2 TRBV2 few TGTGCCAGCAGTGAAGAAACTAGCGGGGGTAGGAATGAGCAGTTCTTC CASSEETSGGRNEQFF
TRBJ2-3 - TRBV9 few TGTGCCAGCAGCGTACGGACAGCCCCACACACAGATACGCAGTATTTT CASSVRTAPHTDTQYF
TRBJ2-7 - TRBV20-1 - TGCAGTGCTAGAGATCGTAGGACAGAGTTCCTCGAGCAGTACTTC CSARDRRTEFLEQYF
TRBJ1-1 TRBD1 TRBV6-2/TRBV6-3 few TGTGCCAGCAGTCGACAAATAGGACAGGCCCACACTGAAGCTTTCTTT CASSRQIGQAHTEAFF
TRBJ1-1 TRBD1 TRBV20-1 many TGCAGTGCTAGGGGGACAGGGCGCGGGGGAAAAGCTTTCTTT CSARGTGRGGKAFF
TRBJ1-1 - TRBV28 many TGTGCCAGCAGTTTACCTTGGGACGGGGAGGCCACTGAAGCTTTCTTT CASSLPWDGEATEAFF
TRBJ1-1 - TRBV7-2 - TGTGCCAGCAGCTTGCAATTCCGAGCTTTCTTT CASSLQFRAFF